These 11 T cell receptor beta chains came from one sample sequenced in a study of T cell repertoires in cytomegalovirus infection (dated by TCRdb to about 2019). The treatment or condition label here, explained by the study, means: in vitro stimulation with specific CMV peptide epitopes to enrich CMV-specific T cells. These receptors' targets are unknown. Sequencing took place on an Illumina HiSeq 1500. TCRdb reanalyzed the raw reads on its own, using fastp at Q25 for trimming and MiXCR for clone calling, and kept in-frame beta chains. Entries are consolidated by CDR3 protein sequence, retaining the most common genes and DNA. This sample holds approximately 730,000 distinct CDR3 sequences; almost 30% were observed only once. The top ten hold approximately 14% of the sample. Sequenced here: cultured CD8+ T cells from PBMCs, sampled from culture after CMV antigen stimulation. The receptors originated from a human donor in good health (CMV status not recorded). Some clones in this sample may be carry-over from other donors' samples.

V usage is TRBV4-3 and J usage is TRBJ1-2; 11 nucleotides align to TRBD1. V trimming: 4 bases; J trimming: 4 bases; junction bases outside the gene matches: 8. CDR1 is LGHNA, CDR2 YSLEER, per germline. CDR3 length equals 16 residues. In DNA, the CDR3 is TGCGCCAGCAGCCTTAGACCGGGGACAGGGGGCTATGGCTACACCTTC. It is translated as CASSLRPGTGGYGYTF.

This clonotype was counted at least ten times. V is TRBV7-6 and J is TRBJ2-1; TRBD1 is a possible D gene (6 bases). The V and J ends lost 5 bases and 7 bases respectively, with 12 bases between them. The CDR3 loop spans 13 amino acids. In germline, CDR1 is SGHVS, CDR2 FNYEAQ. DNA of the CDR3: TGTGCCAGCAGCCCTAACGACAGGAATGAGCAGTTCTTC. Amino acids: CASSPNDRNEQFF.

The J gene is TRBJ2-1, the V gene TRBV13; D call uncertain. V lost 3 bases to trimming and J lost 7 bases, with 7 bases between them. The CDR3 totals 12 residues. The germline gives CDR1 PRHDT, CDR2 FYEKMQ (reference sequence). CDR3 amino acids: CASSFLRNEQFF. The CDR3 DNA reads TGTGCCAGCAGCTTTCTTCGGAATGAGCAGTTCTTC. The whole variable domain, filled in from reference TRBV13 and TRBJ2-1, reads AAGVIQSPRHLIKEKRETATLKCYPIPRHDTVYWYQQGPGQDPQFLISFYEKMQSDKGSIPDRFSAQQFSDYHSELNMSSLELGDSALYFCASSFLRNEQFFGPGTRLTVL.

This clonotype was recorded once. The genes are TRBV5-1 and TRBJ1-6; D unclear. CDR3 size: 15 residues. Germline V lookup: CDR1 SGHRS, CDR2 YFSETQ. Deletions cut 0 bases from V and 9 bases from J, with 13 bases between. CDR3 protein: CASSLDLGSGSPLHF. The CDR3 DNA reads as TGCGCCAGCAGCTTGGATCTGGGCTCCGGTTCACCCCTCCACTTT.

The rearrangement uses TRBV11-2 and TRBJ2-1; D perhaps matches TRBD2 (6 bases). Between the trimmed V and J ends, which lost 11 bases and 0 bases, there was a span of 14 bases. Germline CDR1 is SGHAT and CDR2 is FQNNGV. This CDR3 has 14 residues. The CDR3 sequence: CAVLGGTSYNEQFF. The CDR3 DNA reads TGTGCCGTCTTGGGGGGAACCTCCTACAATGAGCAGTTCTTC.

This clonotype was detected only a few times. The chain has TRBV5-6 and TRBJ1-1; tentatively, D is TRBD1 (5 bases). Trimming shortened V by 3 bases and J by 4 bases, and 10 bases separated the two germline ends. Germline CDR1 is SGHDT and CDR2 is YYEEEE. The CDR3 loop spans 13 amino acids. The CDR3 is CASSSGRATEAFF. The DNA for the CDR3 is TGTGCCAGCAGCTCGGGCAGGGCCACTGAAGCTTTCTTT.

This clonotype was detected ten times or more. V is TRBV6-1 and J is TRBJ2-5, with D uncertain. Germline loops: CDR1 MNHNS, CDR2 SASEGT. Trimming stripped 3 bases from V and 2 bases from J, with 13 bases between. This CDR3 is 15 amino acids long. CDR3 bases: TGTGCCAGCAGTGACTCGGCCCTCTATCAAGAGACCCAGTACTTC. It codes for CASSDSALYQETQYF.

The V gene is TRBV27, the J gene TRBJ2-5, with 8 bases lining up with TRBD2. Looked up from germline, CDR1 is MNHEY and CDR2 is SMNVEV (reference sequence). The CDR3 totals 14 residues. V trimming: 4 bases; J trimming: 3 bases; junction bases outside the gene matches: 4. CDR3 DNA sequence: TGTGCCAGCAGTTCACTAGCGGTTGAAGAGACCCAGTACTTC. Translating gives CASSSLAVEETQYF.

The V call is TRBV18, the J call TRBJ1-5, with D perhaps TRBD1 (5 bases). The CDR3 spans 16 residues. Germline CDR1 KGHSH, CDR2 LQKENI. Trimming took 2 bases from V and 6 from J, leaving 17 bases between them. CDR3 coding DNA: TGTGCCAGCTCACCAGATGAGGGGAAGTTATTTCAGCCCCAGCATTTT. This sequence encodes CASSPDEGKLFQPQHF. Full variable domain (missing parts from reference TRBV18 and TRBJ1-5): NAGVMQNPRHLVRRRGQEARLRCSPMKGHSHVYWYRQLPEEGLKFMVYLQKENIIDESGMPKERFSAEFPKEGPSILRIQQVVRGDSAAYFCASSPDEGKLFQPQHFGDGTRLSIL.

The chain has TRBV2 and TRBJ1-1, with TRBD1 as a possible D gene (5 bases). The CDR3 is 16 residues long. V shed 1 base and J shed 3 bases, with 15 bases lying between them. Germline assignment: CDR1 SNHLY and CDR2 FYNNEI. The CDR3 nucleotides read TGTGCCAGCAGTGAAGAGACACTTCTGGGGGACACTGAAGCTTTCTTT. This codes for CASSEETLLGDTEAFF.

There are many counts of this clonotype. The V and J genes are TRBV6-1 and TRBJ2-7; no reliable D call. CDR3 size: 13 residues. Trimming pared 0 bases from V and 4 bases from J, leaving 7 bases between. CDR1 and CDR2 (germline): MNHNS, SASEGT. The CDR3 spells CASSEAYRYEQYF. CDR3 bases: TGTGCCAGCAGTGAAGCCTACCGTTACGAGCAGTACTTC.